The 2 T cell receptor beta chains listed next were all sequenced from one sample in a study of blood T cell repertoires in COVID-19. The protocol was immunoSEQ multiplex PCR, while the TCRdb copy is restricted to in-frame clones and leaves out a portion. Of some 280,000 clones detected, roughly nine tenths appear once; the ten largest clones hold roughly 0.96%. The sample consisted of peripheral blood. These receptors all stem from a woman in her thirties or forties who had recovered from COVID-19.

CDR3 amino acids: CASSPGQALEQFF. CDR3 DNA: TGTGCCAGCTCCCCGGGACAGGCTCTCGAGCAGTTCTTC. This sequence joins TRBV11-2 and TRBJ2-1, with 8 bases identical to TRBD1. The trim removed 8 bases at V and 10 bases at J, leaving 10 bases unmatched. Germline CDR1 SGHAT, CDR2 FQNNGV. The CDR3 totals 13 residues.

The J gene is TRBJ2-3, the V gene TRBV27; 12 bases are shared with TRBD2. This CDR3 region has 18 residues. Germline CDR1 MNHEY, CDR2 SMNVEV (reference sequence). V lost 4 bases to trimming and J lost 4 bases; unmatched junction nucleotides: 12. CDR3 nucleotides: TGTGCCAGCAGTTATGGGGAAACTAGCGGGAGGTGGGCAGATACGCAGTATTTT. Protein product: CASSYGETSGRWADTQYF.